Sequencing of this T cell receptor beta chain was carried out in a study of neoadjuvant anti-PD-1 for oral cavity cancer. There are 13 residues in the CDR3. Germline-derived CDR1 and CDR2 are SGHRS and YFSETQ. V gave up 0 bases and J gave up 7 bases, with 8 bases separating them. TCRdb's copy holds only in-frame clones and misses some; the assay was immunoSEQ multiplex PCR. Here the sample spans over 15,000 clones, over 65% being singletons. The chain links TRBV5-1 to TRBJ1-5; D is uncertain. The sequence derives from a person between 40 and 85 years old with oral cavity squamous cell carcinoma. The sequences come from PBMCs, collected before nivolumab (anti-PD-1) treatment. CDR3 amino acids: CASSLAENQPQHF. CDR3 bases: TGCGCCAGCAGCTTGGCTGAGAACCAGCCCCAGCATTTT.